The next 6 T cell receptor beta chains were all read from a single sample in a study of T cell changes during pregnancy in multiple sclerosis. Assay used: immunoSEQ multiplex PCR; TCRdb lists only in-frame clones, some missing. The table records around 40,000 clones, 91% of them present only once. Sequences were derived from CD4+ T cells from peripheral blood mononuclear cells, sampled in the third trimester of pregnancy. All receptors come from a female donor in good health, enrolled as a control in a pregnancy study.

The chain recombines TRBV7-2 with TRBJ2-5, with D possibly matching TRBD2 (5 bases). The germline V gene has CDR1 SGHTA and CDR2 FQGNSA. The V end was cut by 0 bases, the J end by 1 base, with 6 bases between. The CDR3 is 14 amino acids. The CDR3 spells CASSLAGLQETQYF. Here the CDR3 DNA reads TGTGCCAGCAGCTTAGCCGGACTCCAAGAGACCCAGTACTTC.

The rearrangement uses TRBV15 and TRBJ2-3; 7 nucleotides agree with TRBD1. J lost 6 bases, V lost 1 base, and 7 bases had no gene match. Germline assignment: CDR1 LNHNV and CDR2 YYDKDF (reference sequence). The CDR3 runs to 15 residues. The CDR3 reads CATSRATGAGDTQYF. CDR3 coding DNA: TGTGCCACCAGCAGAGCTACAGGGGCCGGGGATACGCAGTATTTT.

The DNA of the CDR3 is TGTGCCAGCAGTTTCTCCCTCCGGGGAAACACCATATATTTT. This gives the protein CASSFSLRGNTIYF. V is TRBV28 and J is TRBJ1-3; D remains ambiguous. This CDR3 is built from 14 residues. Germline CDR1 reads MDHEN; CDR2 reads SYDVKM. Deletions cut 3 bases from V and 4 bases from J, with 10 bases between. Using reference TRBV28 and TRBJ1-3 for the parts outside the CDR3, the full variable domain is DVKVTQSSRYLVKRTGEKVFLECVQDMDHENMFWYRQDPGLGLRLIYFSYDVKMKEKGDIPEGYSVSREKKERFSLILESASTNQTSMYLCASSFSLRGNTIYFGEGSWLTVV.

The CDR3 region is CASNKGLAYEQYF. In DNA form, the CDR3 reads TGTGCCAGTAATAAGGGGTTGGCCTACGAGCAGTACTTC. The J gene is TRBJ2-7, the V gene TRBV19; TRBD1 might be the D (5 bases). V gave up 7 bases and J gave up 2 bases, with 12 bases separating them. This CDR3 region has 13 residues. Germline V gene lookup returns CDR1 LNHDA and CDR2 SQIVND (reference sequence).

V and J are TRBV7-3 and TRBJ2-1; 9 positions match TRBD1. This CDR3 region has 17 residues. Looked up from germline, CDR1 is SGHTA and CDR2 is FQGTGA. The J segment lost 6 bases and the V segment lost 2 bases, leaving 11 bases of the junction unmatched. CDR3 residues: CASSLAGSGTGTNEQFF. The CDR3 DNA reads TGTGCCAGCAGCTTAGCGGGTTCCGGGACAGGGACCAATGAGCAGTTCTTC.

The chain carries TRBV6-6 and TRBJ1-1, with no clear D. Trimming removed 5 bases from V and 0 bases from J, with 13 bases in between. This CDR3 is 15 amino acids long. Germline lookup yields CDR1 MNHNY and CDR2 SVGAGI (reference sequence). CDR3 sequence reads: CASSPPVMMNTEAFF. The CDR3 region has the DNA TGTGCCAGCAGTCCACCAGTAATGATGAACACTGAAGCTTTCTTT.